Each of the 25 T cell receptor beta chains below was sequenced from the same sample in a study of radiotherapy plus CTLA-4 blockade in lung cancer. Sequenced by immunoSEQ multiplex PCR; TCRdb stores in-frame clones only, minus some. The sample lists 45,000 to 55,000 clones; about 88% were seen once. The sequences come from peripheral blood, collected from a patient treated with radiotherapy plus ipilimumab. The receptor set was obtained from a human donor with non-small cell lung cancer that progressed on radiotherapy plus ipilimumab. Some clones in this sample may be carry-over from other donors' samples.

This sequence joins TRBV7-3 and TRBJ1-1; possibly TRBD1 for D (6 bases). The CDR3 sequence is 14 residues long. Trimming cost V 3 bases and J 2 bases, with 10 bases left between them. The germline CDR1 and CDR2 sequences are SGHTA and FQGTGA. CDR3 residues: CASSFSGANTEAFF. CDR3 nucleotides: TGTGCCAGCAGCTTTTCAGGGGCCAACACTGAAGCTTTCTTT.

This clone was counted only a few times. CDR3 amino acids: CASSQGPRDEQYF. CDR3 DNA: TGCGCCAGCAGCCAAGGCCCTCGGGACGAGCAGTACTTC. The chain recombines TRBV4-1 with TRBJ2-7; D gene ambiguous. V shed 1 base and J shed 5 bases, with 9 bases lying between them. CDR3 length: 13 residues. Germline CDR1 reads MGHRA; CDR2 reads YSYEKL.

The genes are TRBV19 and TRBJ2-1; D may be TRBD1 (6 bases). Trimming cost V 3 bases and J 3 bases, with 15 bases left between them. The germline V gene encodes CDR1 LNHDA and CDR2 SQIVND (reference sequence). This CDR3 has 16 amino acids. CDR3 sequence reads: CASSISAGEFYNEQFF. The CDR3 DNA reads TGTGCCAGTAGTATCTCGGCAGGGGAATTCTACAATGAGCAGTTCTTC.

V and J are TRBV2 and TRBJ2-7; D call uncertain. The CDR3 is made up of 11 amino acids. Trimming removed 3 bases at V and 3 bases at J, with 3 bases between. In germline, CDR1 is SNHLY, CDR2 FYNNEI. The CDR3 spells CASSDFYEQYF. The CDR3 DNA reads TGTGCCAGCAGTGACTTCTACGAGCAGTACTTC.

J is TRBJ1-2 and V is TRBV6-5; 8 positions agree with TRBD1. This CDR3 is built from 15 residues. Germline values: CDR1 MNHEY, CDR2 SVGAGI. J was trimmed by 3 bases and V by 6 bases; bases with no gene match: 9. The CDR3 bases are TGTGCCAGCAGCCGAAACCGACAGGGGCACTATGGCTACACCTTC. Translation gives CASSRNRQGHYGYTF.

The chain recombines TRBV21-1 with TRBJ2-5; the D call TRBD1 from the table was never checked on the DNA. TRBV21-1 is noted as a pseudogene. The CDR3 runs 19 residues. This CDR3 reads CASSILYLRGDRGAETQYF. The CDR3 DNA follows: TGTGCCAGCAGCATCCTATACCTTCGAGGGGACAGGGGAGCCGAGACCCAGTACTTC.

CDR3 DNA sequence: TGTGCCAGCAGTGAACCCCTGGGGACAGCATCCTACAATGAGCAGTTCTTC. Protein sequence: CASSEPLGTASYNEQFF. The chain couples TRBV6-1 to TRBJ2-1; 7 bases line up with TRBD1. The V gene's germline CDR1 is MNHNS and CDR2 SASEGT. The CDR3 is 17 amino acids. V was pared by 2 bases and J by 1 base, with 8 bases of the junction left unmatched.

A single count supports this clone. The J gene is TRBJ1-5, the V gene TRBV30; 8 bases fit TRBD1. V shed 1 base and J 3 bases; nucleotides not matched to a gene: 5. Germline V gene lookup returns CDR1 GTSNPN and CDR2 SVGIG (reference sequence). This CDR3 has 15 residues. The CDR3 sequence is CAWSDVQGDNQPQHF. CDR3 sequence (DNA): TGTGCCTGGAGTGATGTACAGGGGGACAATCAGCCCCAGCATTTT. Looking up the rest from reference TRBV30 and TRBJ1-5 gives the full variable domain: SQTIHQWPATLVQPVGSPLSLECTVEGTSNPNLYWYRQAAGRGLQLLFYSVGIGQISSEVPQNLSASRPQDRQFILSSKKLLLSDSGFYLCAWSDVQGDNQPQHFGDGTRLSIL.

This chain uses TRBV6-5 with TRBJ1-4; TRBD1 matches 7 bases. V was pared by 4 bases and J by 6 bases, with 11 bases of the junction left unmatched. The CDR3 is 16 residues long. Looked up from germline, CDR1 is MNHEY and CDR2 is SVGAGI. The CDR3 nucleotides read TGTGCCAGCAGTTCCCGGACAGGCGGGGTAGATGAAAAACTGTTTTTT. Translated: CASSSRTGGVDEKLFF.

The chain links TRBV7-9 to TRBJ1-1; 8 nucleotides match TRBD1. The CDR3 extends over 16 amino acids. Germline CDR1 reads SEHNR; CDR2 reads FQNEAQ (reference sequence). Unmatched junction bases numbered 14, after V lost 5 bases and J lost 6 bases. The CDR3 is CASSAPGQGASAEAFF. The CDR3, as DNA: TGTGCCAGCAGCGCGCCAGGACAGGGCGCTTCCGCTGAAGCTTTCTTT. Full variable domain (remainder filled in from reference TRBV7-9 and TRBJ1-1): DTGVSQNPRHKITKRGQNVTFRCDPISEHNRLYWYRQTLGQGPEFLTYFQNEAQLEKSRLLSDRFSAERPKGSFSTLEIQRTEQGDSAMYLCASSAPGQGASAEAFFGQGTRLTVV.

The chain uses TRBV28 and TRBJ2-7, with TRBD1 matching over 9 bases. CDR3 length: 14 residues. In germline, CDR1 is MDHEN, CDR2 SYDVKM. V dropped 3 bases and J dropped 7; count of bases not matched to a gene: 7. The CDR3 loop reads CASSFGTGTGEQYF. The CDR3 DNA follows: TGTGCCAGCAGTTTCGGGACAGGGACGGGGGAGCAGTACTTC.

This clone was detected only a few times. The V call is TRBV2, the J call TRBJ1-5; D not resolved. This CDR3 is 17 amino acids long. Germline assignment: CDR1 SNHLY and CDR2 FYNNEI. Trimming took 0 bases from V and 3 from J, leaving 15 bases between them. The CDR3 nucleotides read TGTGCCAGCAGTGAAGCGCGTCTGAACGGGAACAATCAGCCCCAGCATTTT. This gives the protein CASSEARLNGNNQPQHF.

The chain combines TRBV18 with TRBJ1-2, with D possibly being TRBD1 (6 bases). Deletions cut 3 bases from V and 6 bases from J, with 11 bases between. Germline lookup yields CDR1 KGHSH and CDR2 LQKENI. This CDR3 region has 13 residues. The chain's CDR3 is CASSPGTYDGYTF. The CDR3 DNA reads TGTGCCAGCTCACCCGGGACATATGATGGCTACACCTTC.

The chain employs TRBV27 and TRBJ1-1, with TRBD1 matching over 8 bases. CDR3 size: 13 residues. Germline V gene sequence: CDR1 MNHEY, CDR2 SMNVEV (reference sequence). Trimming took 5 bases from V and 8 from J; bases not matched to a gene: 7. CDR3 amino acids: CASSLGQGAEAFF. CDR3 bases: TGTGCCAGCAGTCTCGGACAGGGAGCAGAAGCTTTCTTT.

The chain has TRBV5-6 and TRBJ1-1; D gene ambiguous. CDR1 SGHDT and CDR2 YYEEEE come from the germline V gene. Trimming left V 4 bases short and J 0 bases short, with 13 bases between. The CDR3 is 15 amino acids. Written as DNA, the CDR3 is TGTGCCAGCAGCCGGAGGAGCACCCTGAACACTGAAGCTTTCTTT. This sequence encodes CASSRRSTLNTEAFF. Together with reference TRBV5-6 and TRBJ1-1, the CDR3 gives the full variable domain: DAGVTQSPTHLIKTRGQQVTLRCSPKSGHDTVSWYQQALGQGPQFIFQYYEEEERQRGNFPDRFSGHQFPNYSSELNVNALLLGDSALYLCASSRRSTLNTEAFFGQGTRLTVV.

This chain links TRBV11-2 with TRBJ2-1, with TRBD2 matching 9 bases. The CDR3 consists of 15 residues. CDR1 and CDR2 from the germline V gene are SGHAT and FQNNGV. V lost 8 bases, J lost 4 bases, and 9 bases stayed unmatched. The DNA for the CDR3 is TGTGCCAGCGGCAGCCTAGCGGGAATTTACAATGAGCAGTTCTTC. It codes for CASGSLAGIYNEQFF. Together with reference TRBV11-2 and TRBJ2-1, the CDR3 gives the full variable domain: EAGVAQSPRYKIIEKRQSVAFWCNPISGHATLYWYQQILGQGPKLLIQFQNNGVVDDSQLPKDRFSAERLKGVDSTLKIQPAKLEDSAVYLCASGSLAGIYNEQFFGPGTRLTVL.

This chain connects TRBV4-3 to TRBJ2-1; TRBD2 matches 13 bases. Germline V gene sequence: CDR1 LGHNA, CDR2 YSLEER. The CDR3 is 18 amino acids. The J segment lost 8 bases and the V segment lost 0 bases, leaving 10 bases of the junction unmatched. CDR3 sequence: CASSQDWIGTSGIYEQFF. In DNA, the CDR3 is TGCGCCAGCAGCCAAGACTGGATAGGGACTAGCGGGATTTATGAGCAGTTCTTC.

This chain connects TRBV6-5 to TRBJ1-1; D uncertain. Germline V gives CDR1 MNHEY, CDR2 SVGAGI. The CDR3 totals 9 residues. With 5 bases removed from V and 10 bases from J, the gap between germline ends came to 5 bases. CDR3 coding DNA: TGTGCCAGCAGTGAGGGAGCTTTCTTT. Translation: CASSEGAFF.

The chain uses TRBV2 and TRBJ1-4, with no clear D. The V end was cut by 3 bases, the J end by 4 bases, with 6 bases between. Germline CDR1 is SNHLY and CDR2 is FYNNEI. CDR3 length equals 13 residues. CDR3 protein: CASSELHNEKLFF. The CDR3 region has the DNA TGTGCCAGCAGTGAGTTACATAATGAAAAACTGTTTTTT.

For the CDR3, the DNA is TGCGCCAGCAGCCAGGTTCCGGCGGATGCAACTAATGAAAAACTGTTTTTT. Residues: CASSQVPADATNEKLFF. The chain recombines TRBV4-1 with TRBJ1-4; D is unresolved. Germline CDR1 MGHRA, CDR2 YSYEKL. This CDR3 region has 17 residues. V was clipped by 3 bases and J by 0 bases, with 14 bases between them.

The rearrangement uses TRBV5-1 and TRBJ1-6; a weak D match, TRBD1 (6 bases). The V end was cut by 4 bases, the J end by 5 bases, with 10 bases between. The CDR3 loop spans 14 amino acids. In germline, CDR1 is SGHRS, CDR2 YFSETQ. The CDR3 is CASSPGQNNSPLHF. The CDR3 bases are TGCGCCAGCAGCCCGGGACAAAATAATTCACCCCTCCACTTT. Complete variable domain (other parts from reference TRBV5-1 and TRBJ1-6): KAGVTQTPRYLIKTRGQQVTLSCSPISGHRSVSWYQQTPGQGLQFLFEYFSETQRNKGNFPGRFSGRQFSNSRSEMNVSTLELGDSALYLCASSPGQNNSPLHFGNGTRLTVT.

J is TRBJ1-2 and V is TRBV30; TRBD1 might be the D (6 bases). CDR3 size: 12 residues. V gave up 1 base and J gave up 6 bases, with 9 bases separating them. The V gene's germline CDR1 is GTSNPN and CDR2 SVGIG (reference sequence). CDR3 sequence: CAWSGTVHGYTF. In DNA form, the CDR3 reads TGTGCCTGGAGTGGGACAGTCCATGGCTACACCTTC.

This sequence joins TRBV6-5 and TRBJ2-3; D possibly corresponds to TRBD1 (5 bases). Per germline, CDR1 MNHEY and CDR2 SVGAGI. V was pared by 0 bases and J by 3 bases, with 10 bases between. CDR3 length equals 15 residues. CDR3 coding DNA: TGTGCCAGCAGTTACTCGAATAAGGGGACAGATACGCAGTATTTT. This codes for CASSYSNKGTDTQYF.

The chain carries TRBV27 and TRBJ2-3; 13 bases line up with TRBD2. Germline lookup yields CDR1 MNHEY and CDR2 SMNVEV (reference sequence). The CDR3 runs to 16 residues. With V trimmed by 4 bases and J by 6 bases, 7 bases remained unmatched. The CDR3 here is CASSSRLAGGSDTQYF. In nucleotides, the CDR3 is TGTGCCAGCAGTTCGCGACTAGCGGGAGGCTCGGATACGCAGTATTTT.

The rearrangement joins TRBV7-2 to TRBJ2-1; 7 positions agree with TRBD2. The V gene's germline CDR1 is SGHTA and CDR2 FQGNSA. The CDR3 length is 14 residues. V was clipped by 7 bases and J by 1 base; unmatched bases: 4. CDR3 amino acids: CASTSGESYNEQFF. CDR3 coding DNA: TGTGCCAGCACAAGCGGGGAGTCCTACAATGAGCAGTTCTTC.